The 30 T cell receptor beta chains given below trace back to one sample, sequenced in a study of spatial heterogeneity in lung cancer. These TCRs' antigens remain unknown. Time point indicated: sample taken at primary tumor resection. MiXCR was run by TCRdb on the 5' RACE reads, yielding one entry per CDR3 protein. There are about 10,000 distinct CDR3 sequences in the sample; roughly 12% occur only once, and over 10% lies in the top ten. The study, taken as a whole, reports: Tumor mutation counts were tracked by expanded intratumoral alpha and beta TCR counts.

This sample comprised lung tumor tissue, obtained at surgery. The receptor set was obtained from a female donor with early-stage non-small cell lung cancer.

The chain has TRBV5-4 and TRBJ2-2, with TRBD2 matching 8 bases. The CDR3 has 15 amino acids. Losses at the gene ends were 3 bases for V and 7 bases for J; bases not matched to a gene: 8. Germline CDR1 reads SGHNT; CDR2 reads YYREEE (reference sequence). CDR3 DNA: TGTGCCAGCAGCTCCCGGGGGGGCCGAAGCGGGGAGCTGTTTTTT. Translated, it gives CASSSRGGRSGELFF.

This clonotype was observed once. The J gene is TRBJ1-2, the V gene TRBV20-1; 8 nucleotides agree with TRBD1. CDR1 and CDR2 from the germline V gene are DFQATT and SNEGSKA (reference sequence). The CDR3 length is 15 residues. The CDR3 DNA follows: TGCAGCGCCCACATGCTGCAGGGGGCGACCTATGGCTACACCTTC. Translated: CSAHMLQGATYGYTF.

The table lists this clonotype with many counts. The chain uses TRBV20-1 and TRBJ2-1; TRBD2 aligns across 9 bases. CDR1 and CDR2 (germline): DFQATT, SNEGSKA (reference sequence). The ends lost 2 bases at V and 4 bases at J; junction bases unmatched: 6. This CDR3 has 15 amino acids. The CDR3 DNA sequence: TGCAGTGCTAGATGGCCAGCGGGGGGTTACAATGAGCAGTTCTTC. Translation gives CSARWPAGGYNEQFF.

The chain is built from TRBV6-5 and TRBJ1-4, with no clear D. Germline CDR1 reads MNHEY; CDR2 reads SVGAGI. The V end was cut by 0 bases, the J end by 3 bases, with 8 bases between. The CDR3 is made up of 15 amino acids. CDR3 loop: CASSYSGRANEKLFF. CDR3 nucleotide sequence: TGTGCCAGCAGTTACTCTGGGCGGGCTAATGAAAAACTGTTTTTT.

This clonotype is medium-sized (0.01 to 0.1%) in the sample. The V gene is TRBV5-1, the J gene TRBJ2-5; D may match TRBD1 or TRBD2 (5 bases each). Per germline, CDR1 SGHRS and CDR2 YFSETQ. Trimming stripped 4 bases from V and 3 bases from J, with 16 bases between. This CDR3 has 15 residues. Here the CDR3 reads CASSLTGTAEETQYF. CDR3 DNA: TGCGCCAGCAGCCTAACCGGGACGGCTGAAGAGACCCAGTACTTC.

By share, this clonotype counts as medium-sized. This rearrangement joins TRBV29-1 to TRBJ1-1, with D unclear. The V and J ends lost 3 bases and 9 bases respectively, with 11 bases between them. CDR3 length: 11 residues. Germline V gives CDR1 SQVTM, CDR2 ANQGSEA. The CDR3 bases are TGCAGCGTTGATCGGGCCCTTAAAGCTTTCTTT. It translates to CSVDRALKAFF.

This clonotype showed up many times. The chain couples TRBV10-2 to TRBJ1-2; a weak D match, TRBD1 (6 bases). The ends were cut back, 3 bases at V and 6 bases at J, with 8 bases in the middle. CDR1 WSHSY and CDR2 SAAADI come from the germline V gene. This CDR3 is built from 12 residues. The CDR3 region is CASSDYRDGYTF. CDR3 DNA: TGCGCCAGCAGTGACTACAGGGATGGCTACACCTTC.

This clonotype is termed medium-sized. V is TRBV19 and J is TRBJ1-5; tentatively, D is TRBD1 (5 bases). From germline, CDR1 is LNHDA and CDR2 SQIVND (reference sequence). V gave up 5 bases and J gave up 0 bases, with 17 bases separating them. This CDR3 comprises 17 residues. The CDR3 reads CASSAPRQGLSNQPQHF. In DNA, the CDR3 is TGTGCCAGTAGTGCGCCCCGGCAGGGTCTTAGCAATCAGCCCCAGCATTTT.

This clonotype was seen ten or more times. The chain uses TRBV12-3 or TRBV12-4 and TRBJ2-7; a weak D match, TRBD1 (8 bases). V was clipped by 2 bases and J by 4 bases, with 18 bases between them. The CDR3 covers 16 residues. The CDR3 here is CASSLPDRGGRYEQYF. CDR3 nucleotides: TGTGCCAGCAGTTTACCCGACAGGGGAGGGAGGTACGAGCAGTACTTC.

This clonotype was counted many times. The chain is built from TRBV5-1 and TRBJ2-7; TRBD2 agrees at 9 bases. Germline V gives CDR1 SGHRS, CDR2 YFSETQ. The CDR3 is 14 amino acids. The V segment lost 5 bases and the J segment 5 bases; nucleotides outside the gene matches: 8. Here the CDR3 reads CASRIAGAGHEQYF. In DNA, the CDR3 is TGCGCCAGCAGGATAGCGGGAGCAGGCCACGAGCAGTACTTC.

This CDR3 reads CASSFQRVVRHNQPQHF. In DNA form, the CDR3 reads TGCGCCAGCAGCTTTCAAAGGGTGGTTCGGCACAATCAGCCCCAGCATTTT. V gene TRBV5-1 combines with J gene TRBJ1-5; unclear D gene. Germline V CDR1 and CDR2: SGHRS, YFSETQ. With 2 bases removed from V and 3 bases from J, the gap between germline ends came to 18 bases. CDR3 length: 17 amino acids.

This clonotype was seen at least ten times. This chain joins TRBV5-1 and TRBJ1-4, with D tentatively TRBD1 (5 bases). Germline CDR1 SGHRS, CDR2 YFSETQ. The V gene lost 0 bases and the J gene lost 4 bases, with 25 bases spanning the gap. The CDR3 is made up of 20 amino acids. For the CDR3, the DNA is TGCGCCAGCAGCTTGGCTTGGACACAAGAAGATCCATTTCTTAATGAAAAACTGTTTTTT. It yields the protein CASSLAWTQEDPFLNEKLFF.

This clonotype has ten or more counts. The chain uses TRBV14 and TRBJ2-2; 8 bases map to TRBD1. V trimming: 1 base; J trimming: 3 bases; junction bases outside the gene matches: 1. This CDR3 is built from 15 residues. Germline V lookup: CDR1 SGHDN, CDR2 FVKESK. CDR3 sequence: CASSQGTGYTGELFF. Here the CDR3 DNA reads TGTGCCAGCAGCCAAGGGACAGGGTACACCGGGGAGCTGTTTTTT.

Remarks on this clonotype: Just one base apart from a much larger clone, this may be a read error. V and J are TRBV28 and TRBJ2-7; 11 bases align to TRBD2. The CDR3 totals 16 residues. CDR1 is MDHEN and CDR2 is SYDVKM in the germline V gene. V was clipped by 6 bases and J by 9 bases; unmatched bases: 16. The CDR3 DNA follows: TGTGCCAGCAGGAATGGGTGGTCGACTAGCGGGAAAGTGCAGTACTTC. Amino acid sequence: CASRNGWSTSGKVQYF.

A few counts support this clonotype. The chain carries TRBV7-9 and TRBJ2-1; D perhaps matches TRBD2 (5 bases). Germline V lookup: CDR1 SEHNR, CDR2 FQNEAQ (reference sequence). The V end was cut by 1 base, the J end by 5 bases, with 9 bases between. This CDR3 comprises 14 residues. DNA of the CDR3: TGTGCCAGCAGCTTAGACGGGATTGACAATGAGCAGTTCTTC. This sequence encodes CASSLDGIDNEQFF.

The CDR3 reads CASSARGSGELFF. CDR3 DNA sequence: TGTGCCAGTAGTGCCCGGGGGTCCGGGGAGCTGTTTTTT. V usage is TRBV19 and J usage is TRBJ2-2; possible D gene TRBD2, 6 bases. V was trimmed by 5 bases and J by 6 bases, leaving 10 bases between them. CDR1 is LNHDA and CDR2 is SQIVND in the germline V gene (reference sequence). This CDR3 contains 13 residues.

This clonotype has ten or more counts. The chain links TRBV13 to TRBJ2-3; D possibly corresponds to TRBD1 (7 bases). Trimming cost V 3 bases and J 7 bases, with 14 bases left between them. The CDR3 has 14 amino acids. The germline CDR1 and CDR2 sequences are PRHDT and FYEKMQ (reference sequence). The CDR3 DNA sequence: TGTGCCAGCAGCTTTCGGCAGGGGGGCAATACGCAGTATTTT. It codes for CASSFRQGGNTQYF.

Sample share makes this clonotype medium-sized (0.01 to 0.1%). The gene calls are TRBV20-1 and TRBJ1-1; 10 nucleotides align to TRBD1. Germline V gene sequence: CDR1 DFQATT, CDR2 SNEGSKA (reference sequence). The length of the CDR3 is 14 residues. V trimming: 6 bases; J trimming: 6 bases; junction bases outside the gene matches: 10. The CDR3 DNA sequence: TGCAGTGCCAAACCGACAGGGGGCAAGGCTGAAGCTTTCTTT. Its protein product is CSAKPTGGKAEAFF.

As regards this clonotype: A much more abundant neighbour one base away suggests this may be a read error. The chain has TRBV24-1 and TRBJ2-3; D is uncertain. The germline V gene encodes CDR1 KGHDR and CDR2 SFDVKD. The CDR3 spans 14 residues. The germline V and J ends were trimmed by 2 bases and 0 bases, with 5 bases remaining between them. The CDR3 here is CATSDSDSTDTQYF. CDR3 nucleotides: TGTGCCACCAGTGATTCGGACAGCACAGATACGCAGTATTTT.

There are many counts of this clonotype. V gene TRBV30 combines with J gene TRBJ1-2; D gene ambiguous. The CDR3 has 8 amino acids. The V end lost 4 bases, the J end lost 6 bases, and 0 bases lay between the germline ends. Germline assignment: CDR1 GTSNPN and CDR2 SVGIG (reference sequence). CDR3 amino acids: CAWNGYTF. CDR3 DNA: TGTGCCTGGAATGGCTACACCTTC.

This clonotype was seen repeatedly, ten times or more. The chain employs TRBV5-1 and TRBJ2-1, with TRBD2 matching over 10 bases. The CDR3 extends over 16 amino acids. The V and J ends lost 4 bases and 7 bases, in that order; junction bases with no gene match: 11. Germline V CDR1 and CDR2: SGHRS, YFSETQ. CDR3 bases: TGCGCCAGCAGCCACGGAATGGGTAGCGGGAGGAATGAGCAGTTCTTC. It codes for CASSHGMGSGRNEQFF.

This chain links TRBV4-1 with TRBJ2-2; D gene ambiguous. Germline V gene lookup returns CDR1 MGHRA and CDR2 YSYEKL. This CDR3 contains 13 residues. Trimming took off 0 bases at V and 6 bases at J, with 5 bases between the two ends. CDR3 nucleotides: TGCGCCAGCAGCCAAGAAGGGCCCGGGGAGCTGTTTTTT. It translates to CASSQEGPGELFF.

This chain joins TRBV7-6 and TRBJ1-1; TRBD1 matches at 11 bases. V shed 5 bases, J shed 1 base, and the junction held 12 bases outside the gene matches. Germline CDR1 and CDR2: SGHVS and FNYEAQ. The CDR3 sequence is 18 residues long. DNA of the CDR3: TGTGCCAGCAGCCCAGGACAGGGGGCGCGGGGCGGGAACACTGAAGCTTTCTTT. Translated, it gives CASSPGQGARGGNTEAFF.

Sample share makes this clonotype medium-sized. The V call is TRBV20-1, the J call TRBJ2-7, with TRBD2 identical over 8 bases. CDR1 and CDR2 from the germline V gene are DFQATT and SNEGSKA (reference sequence). This CDR3 region has 13 residues. V trimming: 3 bases; J trimming: 2 bases; junction bases outside the gene matches: 3. The CDR3 here is CSASGGGTYEQYF. The CDR3 DNA reads TGCAGTGCTAGCGGCGGGGGGACCTACGAGCAGTACTTC.

There are a few counts of this clonotype. V and J are TRBV7-3 and TRBJ2-7; D is tentatively TRBD1 or TRBD2 (5 bases each). Germline CDR1 and CDR2: SGHTA and FQGTGA. The CDR3 covers 14 residues. The V end was cut by 5 bases, the J end by 0 bases, with 11 bases between. For the CDR3, the DNA is TGTGCCAGCAGCCCTCGTGGGGGCTCCTACGAGCAGTACTTC. Translation: CASSPRGGSYEQYF.

This clonotype came up a few times. The V call is TRBV18, the J call TRBJ2-5, with 10 bases fitting TRBD1. V lost 3 bases to trimming and J lost 3 bases; unmatched junction nucleotides: 1. Germline V gives CDR1 KGHSH, CDR2 LQKENI. This CDR3 comprises 14 residues. The CDR3: CASSPGTGEETQYF. The DNA of the CDR3 is TGTGCCAGCTCACCGGGGACAGGGGAAGAGACCCAGTACTTC.

A few counts support this clonotype. The chain has TRBV6-1 and TRBJ1-3; D perhaps matches TRBD1 (5 bases). Germline V gene sequence: CDR1 MNHNS, CDR2 SASEGT. This CDR3 spans 15 amino acids. Trimming removed 2 bases from V and 2 bases from J, with 10 bases in between. The CDR3 DNA is TGTGCCAGCAGTGAACCGGGGGAGACTGGAAACACCATATATTTT. Amino acid sequence: CASSEPGETGNTIYF.

This clonotype was detected ten times or more. The chain links TRBV6-5 to TRBJ2-7; D call uncertain. V lost 7 bases, J lost 4 bases, and 8 bases lay in between. The CDR3 is made up of 11 amino acids. Germline CDR1 and CDR2: MNHEY and SVGAGI. DNA of the CDR3: TGTGCCAGCACCACCGGTTACGAGCAGTACTTC. It yields the protein CASTTGYEQYF.

In its sample, this clonotype was seen many times. The CDR3 region has the DNA TGTGCCAGCAGCGTCCCTTTCAACAGCCCCGTCATGAACACTGAAGCTTTCTTT. Its translation: CASSVPFNSPVMNTEAFF. The chain is built from TRBV9 and TRBJ1-1; no clear D gene. This CDR3 has 18 residues. The V gene's germline CDR1 is SGDLS and CDR2 YYNGEE. The ends were cut back, 2 bases at V and 0 bases at J, with 20 bases in the middle.

This clonotype has a handful of counts. The chain links TRBV28 to TRBJ2-1; the match to TRBD2 covers 12 bases. The V gene's germline CDR1 is MDHEN and CDR2 SYDVKM. This CDR3 has 15 amino acids. V trimming: 5 bases; J trimming: 2 bases; junction bases outside the gene matches: 1. The CDR3 DNA follows: TGTGCCAGCAGTCTAGCGGGAGGGCCCTACAATGAGCAGTTCTTC. Translated, it gives CASSLAGGPYNEQFF.